The next 8 T cell receptor beta chains were all read from a single sample in a study of blood T cell repertoires in COVID-19. Profiling relied on immunoSEQ multiplex PCR, and the TCRdb table lists in-frame clones only, not all of them. Among roughly 190,000 clones, 65% to 90% were seen once, and the ten largest hold roughly 12%. Sequenced input: PBMCs or T cells enriched from blood (not recorded which). These receptors originate from a man aged 35 to 55 who had recovered from COVID-19.

This chain links TRBV3-1 (or the pseudogene TRBV3-2) with TRBJ2-1; 10 bases match TRBD2. CDR1 and CDR2 from the germline V gene are LGHDT and YNNKEL (reference sequence). The V and J ends lost 11 bases and 12 bases, in that order; junction bases with no gene match: 13. The CDR3 has 13 residues. CDR3: CAAGGLAGVGQFF. DNA for the CDR3: TGTGCCGCAGGGGGTCTAGCGGGAGTTGGGCAGTTCTTC.

This clone was seen only a few times. The chain has TRBV18 and TRBJ1-1; 9 nucleotides match TRBD1. CDR3 length: 18 amino acids. Germline values: CDR1 KGHSH, CDR2 LQKENI. J lost 4 bases, V lost 3 bases, and 15 bases had no gene match. The chain's CDR3 is CASSPQRGQGIGGTEAFF. CDR3 in DNA: TGTGCCAGCTCACCCCAGAGGGGACAGGGAATTGGGGGCACTGAAGCTTTCTTT.

This clone was observed a single time. The CDR3 reads CASSISGGSSYEQYV. The CDR3 nucleotides are TGTGCCAGCAGCATTAGCGGGGGCAGCTCCTACGAGCAGTACGTC. The chain has TRBV11-1 and TRBJ2-7; 9 nucleotides line up with TRBD2. This CDR3 is built from 15 residues. The J segment lost 0 bases and the V segment lost 5 bases, leaving 5 bases of the junction unmatched. The germline V gene encodes CDR1 SGHAT and CDR2 FQDESV (reference sequence).

This clone was observed a few times. The rearrangement joins TRBV2 to TRBJ2-1, with 15 bases lining up with TRBD2. The V gene's germline CDR1 is SNHLY and CDR2 FYNNEI. V trimming: 4 bases; J trimming: 9 bases; junction bases outside the gene matches: 1. The CDR3 length is 14 residues. The CDR3 coding sequence is TGTGCCAGCAGTGGGACTAGCGGGAGGGCTGAGCAGTTCTTC. This translates into CASSGTSGRAEQFF. Combining the CDR3 with reference TRBV2 and TRBJ2-1 gives the whole variable domain EPEVTQTPSHQVTQMGQEVILRCVPISNHLYFYWYRQILGQKVEFLVSFYNNEISEKSEIFDDQFSVERPDGSNFTLKIRSTKLEDSAMYFCASSGTSGRAEQFFGPGTRLTVL.

The chain has TRBV5-1 and TRBJ1-2, with TRBD1 matching 7 bases. Germline V CDR1 and CDR2: SGHRS, YFSETQ. The CDR3 contains 14 residues. The J segment lost 10 bases and the V segment lost 4 bases, leaving 13 bases of the junction unmatched. CDR3 region: CASSVGGGLTPYTF. The CDR3 nucleotides are TGCGCCAGCAGCGTGGGAGGGGGCCTGACGCCCTACACCTTC.

J is TRBJ2-5 and V is TRBV28; TRBD1 agrees at 7 bases. V shed 6 bases and J 5 bases; nucleotides not matched to a gene: 15. Per the germline V gene, CDR1 is MDHEN and CDR2 is SYDVKM. The length of the CDR3 is 16 residues. The CDR3 is CASSATDRALGETQYF. The CDR3 region has the DNA TGTGCCAGCAGCGCGACAGACAGGGCCTTGGGGGAGACCCAGTACTTC.

V usage is TRBV3-1 (or the pseudogene TRBV3-2) and J usage is TRBJ2-2; 11 bases are a match to TRBD2. Germline loops: CDR1 LGHDT, CDR2 YNNKEL (reference sequence). The CDR3 totals 16 residues. V shed 3 bases and J 8 bases; nucleotides not matched to a gene: 8. The DNA of the CDR3 is TGTGCCAGCAGCCATCGGACTAGCGGGCCCGGGGGGGAGCTGTTTTTT. Translating it yields CASSHRTSGPGGELFF.

V gene TRBV5-1 combines with J gene TRBJ2-2; D may be TRBD1 (6 bases). V lost 1 base and J lost 0, with 7 bases in between. This CDR3 comprises 15 residues. CDR1 SGHRS and CDR2 YFSETQ come from the germline V gene. The CDR3 DNA is TGCGCCAGCAGCTTGACAGGGACGAACACCGGGGAGCTGTTTTTT. Its translation is CASSLTGTNTGELFF.